This record covers a single TCR beta chain. This record comes from a study of shared clonotypes between healthy human individuals. It was CD45RO-negative cells, positively selected for CCR7, that made up naive CD8 cells, with terminally differentiated effector memory CD45RA+ cells excluded. The repertoire was sequenced with immunoSEQ multiplex PCR; TCRdb's copy has only in-frame clones and lacks some. The sample shows about 2 million clones, about 95% of them seen only once. Trimming cost V 6 bases and J 0 bases, with 3 bases left between them. The germline V gene has CDR1 MDHEN and CDR2 SYDVKM. This CDR3 contains 12 residues.

Sequencing was performed on naive CD8+ T cells sorted from blood. The rearrangement links TRBV28 to TRBJ1-5; unclear D gene. The sequence was obtained from a man younger than 30 in good health. DNA of the CDR3: TGTGCCAGCAGCGATAGCAATCAGCCCCAGCATTTT. Protein sequence: CASSDSNQPQHF.